Listed here is a single T cell receptor (beta chain). As yet, its antigen is unknown. The data belong to a study of cytomegalovirus exposure and HLA in healthy donors. Study-wide background: Within an early data release were about 80 million unique TCRs drawn from HLA-typed donors.

Study-level findings and limits: Earlier analysis looked at TCR beta V segments, and most were productive about 87% or about 30% of the time. The study flagged roughly 160 TCR beta chains as cytomegalovirus-associated.

The PCR made use of 60 Vbeta and 13 Jbeta primers. Profiling relied on immunoSEQ multiplex PCR, and the TCRdb table lists in-frame clones only, not all of them. Here the sample spans approximately 150,000 clones, approximately 80% being singletons. The germline CDR1 and CDR2 sequences are SNHLY and FYNNEI. V gave up 9 bases and J gave up 2 bases, with 17 bases separating them. The CDR3 contains 14 residues. This chain joins TRBV2 and TRBJ2-7, with a possible D match to TRBD1 (6 bases). The sequenced sample consisted of PBMCs. This clonotype was obtained from a woman aged 25 to 39 in good health and CMV-seronegative. The CDR3 spells CARSSGAGTYEQYF. CDR3 DNA: TGTGCCAGGTCCTCAGGGGCCGGAACCTACGAGCAGTACTTC.